This TCR beta chain stems from a study of T cell repertoires in cytomegalovirus infection. Study information: Public TCR beta signatures indicated both CMV infection and matching HLA type.

Germline trimming cut 5 bases from V and 3 bases from J; bases unmatched to any gene: 11. This CDR3 comprises 17 residues. Germline V gene sequence: CDR1 SGHNT, CDR2 YENEEA. Study-level points and caveats: The response measured ex vivo was dominated by TCR beta clonotypes (HLA-C-restricted and CMV-specific). Accumulated public TCR beta family frequency recognized individuals carrying CMV together with the relevant HLA.

This clonotype has just a few counts. Its antigen remains unknown. TCRdb re-derived calls from the reads in MiXCR, one entry per CDR3 protein. Among 150,000 to 200,000 distinct CDR3 sequences listed, roughly a fifth were seen once. The sample taken for sequencing was PBMCs. The source of this sequence is a human donor in good health (CMV status not recorded). Some clones in this sample may be carry-over from other donors' samples. The chain is built from TRBV11-3 and TRBJ2-3; 10 bases match TRBD2. The CDR3 coding sequence is TGTGCCAGCAGCCTATACTTGCTAGCGGGAGTAACAGATACGCAGTATTTT. Amino acid sequence: CASSLYLLAGVTDTQYF.